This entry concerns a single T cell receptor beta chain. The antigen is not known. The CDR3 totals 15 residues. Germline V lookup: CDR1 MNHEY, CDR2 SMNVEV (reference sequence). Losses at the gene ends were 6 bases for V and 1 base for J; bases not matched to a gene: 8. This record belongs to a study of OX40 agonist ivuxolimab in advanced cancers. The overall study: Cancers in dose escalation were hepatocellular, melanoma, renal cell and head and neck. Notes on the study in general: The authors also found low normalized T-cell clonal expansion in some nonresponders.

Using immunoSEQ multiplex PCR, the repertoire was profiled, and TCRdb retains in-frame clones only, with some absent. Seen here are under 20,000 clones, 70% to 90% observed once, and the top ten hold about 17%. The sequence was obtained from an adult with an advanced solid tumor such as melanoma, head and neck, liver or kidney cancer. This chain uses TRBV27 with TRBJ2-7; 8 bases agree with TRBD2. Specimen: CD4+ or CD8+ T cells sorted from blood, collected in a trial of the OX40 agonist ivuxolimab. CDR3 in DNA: TGTGCCAGCAGAAAACTAGCGGCCCTTTCCTACGAGCAGTACTTC. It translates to CASRKLAALSYEQYF.